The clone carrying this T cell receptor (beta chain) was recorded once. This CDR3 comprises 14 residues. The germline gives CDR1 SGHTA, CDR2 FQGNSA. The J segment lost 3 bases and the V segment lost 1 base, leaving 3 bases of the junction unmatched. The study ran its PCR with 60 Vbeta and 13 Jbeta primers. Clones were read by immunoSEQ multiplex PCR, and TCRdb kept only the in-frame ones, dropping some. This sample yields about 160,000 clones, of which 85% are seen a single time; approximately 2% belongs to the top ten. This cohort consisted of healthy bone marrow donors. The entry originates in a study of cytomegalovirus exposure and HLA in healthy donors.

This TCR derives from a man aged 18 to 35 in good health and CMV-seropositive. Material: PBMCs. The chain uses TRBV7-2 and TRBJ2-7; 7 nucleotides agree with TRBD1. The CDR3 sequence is CASSLGGTDYEQYF. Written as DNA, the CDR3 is TGTGCCAGCAGCTTAGGGGGGACAGACTACGAGCAGTACTTC.